These 25 T cell receptor beta chains were sequenced from one sample in a study of blood T cell repertoires in COVID-19. TCRdb's table, derived via immunoSEQ multiplex PCR, lists solely in-frame clones and lacks some. This table has about 100,000 clones, under 90% appearing once. Sequencing was performed on peripheral blood. These receptors were taken from a human donor in a cohort sampled during active COVID-19.

The count of this clone is one. The J gene is TRBJ1-4, the V gene TRBV4-2; D is undetermined. The CDR3 is 12 amino acids. Germline CDR1 is LGHNA and CDR2 is YNFKEQ. Between the trimmed V and J ends, which lost 2 bases and 12 bases, there was a span of 10 bases. In DNA, the CDR3 is TGTGCCAGCAGCCAAACGCCCCGGGAACTGTTTTTT. Translating gives CASSQTPRELFF.

This clone has only one observation. The chain is built from TRBV15 and TRBJ2-3; 7 nucleotides match TRBD2. V lost 3 bases and J lost 5; bases outside the gene matches: 11. The CDR3 runs to 16 residues. Germline CDR1 is LNHNV and CDR2 is YYDKDF (reference sequence). The CDR3 loop reads CATSSLGREKVDTQYF. For the CDR3, the DNA is TGTGCCACCAGCAGCCTGGGGCGGGAGAAGGTAGATACGCAGTATTTT.

This sequence joins TRBV19 and TRBJ2-2; 9 nucleotides match TRBD1. The CDR3 runs 15 residues. Per the germline V gene, CDR1 is LNHDA and CDR2 is SQIVND (reference sequence). The V and J ends lost 5 bases and 6 bases, in that order; junction bases with no gene match: 7. This CDR3 reads CASSYDRGVSGELFF. The CDR3 coding sequence is TGTGCCAGTAGTTATGACAGGGGGGTATCCGGGGAGCTGTTTTTT.

This clone was detected once. The chain is built from TRBV18 and TRBJ2-1; TRBD2 aligns across 9 bases. CDR1 is KGHSH, CDR2 LQKENI, per germline. V lost 0 bases to trimming and J lost 1 base; unmatched junction nucleotides: 10. This CDR3 is 19 amino acids long. CDR3 in amino acids: CASSPPLGGSGGSYNEQFF. CDR3 in DNA: TGTGCCAGCTCACCACCCCTGGGCGGTAGCGGGGGTTCCTACAATGAGCAGTTCTTC.

This sequence joins TRBV9 and TRBJ1-2; 8 nucleotides match TRBD1. CDR1 SGDLS and CDR2 YYNGEE come from the germline V gene. This CDR3 region has 17 residues. The ends lost 2 bases at V and 4 bases at J; junction bases unmatched: 13. The CDR3 is CASSVSGQGVGPYGYTF. The DNA for the CDR3 is TGTGCCAGCAGCGTGTCCGGACAGGGAGTTGGGCCCTATGGCTACACCTTC. Filled out from reference TRBV9 and TRBJ1-2, the complete variable domain reads DSGVTQTPKHLITATGQRVTLRCSPRSGDLSVYWYQQSLDQGLQFLIQYYNGEERAKGNILERFSAQQFPDLHSELNLSSLELGDSALYFCASSVSGQGVGPYGYTFGSGTRLTVV.

The V call is TRBV27, the J call TRBJ2-1, with 8 bases matching TRBD1. Trimming removed 6 bases from V and 7 bases from J; junction bases left unmatched: 11. The CDR3 totals 15 residues. CDR1 MNHEY and CDR2 SMNVEV come from the germline V gene (reference sequence). The CDR3 region is CASSYGQGLWNEQFF. As DNA, the CDR3 is TGTGCCAGCAGCTACGGACAGGGTCTTTGGAATGAGCAGTTCTTC.

The chain uses TRBV5-3 and TRBJ2-7, with D tentatively TRBD1 (7 bases). TRBV5-3 is sorted into the ORF group, with uncertain function. The V gene lost 1 base and the J gene lost 4 bases, with 24 bases spanning the gap. The CDR3 is 18 residues long. The CDR3 region has the DNA TGTGCCAGAAGCTTGAGGGTCGTGAGGAGGGGGCGTTTGTACGAGCAGTACTTC. Its protein is CARSLRVVRRGRLYEQYF.

This clone was picked up a small number of times. The chain has TRBV5-8 and TRBJ1-2; TRBD1 aligns across 10 bases. Germline V gives CDR1 SGHTS, CDR2 YDEGEE. The CDR3 is 16 residues long. Trimming removed 3 bases from V and 7 bases from J; junction bases left unmatched: 12. CDR3 sequence (DNA): TGTGCCAGCAGCTCGGGACAGGGGCGCCGTTTCGGTGGCTACACCTTC. Its translation: CASSSGQGRRFGGYTF.

This chain links TRBV5-6 with TRBJ2-5, with 9 bases matching TRBD1. The CDR3 is made up of 16 amino acids. Per germline, CDR1 SGHDT and CDR2 YYEEEE. Unmatched junction bases numbered 8, after V lost 1 base and J lost 4 bases. CDR3 sequence (DNA): TGTGCCAGCAGCTTGCTGGGACAGGGTGGAAGAGAGACCCAGTACTTC. Translating gives CASSLLGQGGRETQYF.

This chain connects TRBV5-1 to TRBJ1-2; the D gene is possibly TRBD1 (5 bases). CDR3 size: 14 residues. Trimming removed 4 bases from V and 2 bases from J, with 12 bases in between. Germline values: CDR1 SGHRS, CDR2 YFSETQ. CDR3 in amino acids: CASSPGLSNYGYTF. The CDR3 DNA sequence: TGCGCCAGCAGCCCGGGACTCTCGAACTATGGCTACACCTTC.

Note on this clone: The identical CDR3 is also encoded by other nucleotide sequences in the sample. The V gene is TRBV19, the J gene TRBJ1-4; 10 bases map to TRBD1. In germline, CDR1 is LNHDA, CDR2 SQIVND (reference sequence). V trimming: 4 bases; J trimming: 8 bases; junction bases outside the gene matches: 7. This CDR3 has 15 amino acids. In nucleotides, the CDR3 is TGTGCCAGTAGTACCCGGACAGGGGGTGGAGAAAAACTGTTTTTT. It encodes CASSTRTGGGEKLFF.

The chain uses TRBV18 and TRBJ2-3, with unresolved D. V lost 1 base and J lost 4, with 15 bases in between. The CDR3 sequence is 16 residues long. Germline V gene sequence: CDR1 KGHSH, CDR2 LQKENI. The CDR3 region has the DNA TGTGCCAGCTCACCACGTCTTAGTCTCGTGTCAGATACGCAGTATTTT. It codes for CASSPRLSLVSDTQYF.

The DNA of the CDR3 is TGTGCCAGCAGCGGGCGAGACCTAGCGGCCTTTTACAATGAGCAGTTCTTC. Amino acids: CASSGRDLAAFYNEQFF. J is TRBJ2-1 and V is TRBV11-2; TRBD2 aligns across 7 bases. V was clipped by 5 bases and J by 4 bases; unmatched bases: 14. This CDR3 region has 17 residues. Germline CDR1 SGHAT, CDR2 FQNNGV.

The rearrangement links TRBV18 to TRBJ2-3; possible D gene TRBD2, 5 bases. CDR1 is KGHSH and CDR2 is LQKENI in the germline V gene. The CDR3 totals 13 residues. The V end was cut by 4 bases, the J end by 2 bases, with 7 bases between. For the CDR3, the DNA is TGTGCCAGCTCACAGAGGGACACAGATACGCAGTATTTT. It specifies CASSQRDTDTQYF.

CDR3 loop: CATSGGNSNQPQHF. As DNA, the CDR3 is TGTGCCACCTCCGGCGGAAATAGCAATCAGCCCCAGCATTTT. The genes are TRBV10-3 and TRBJ1-5; D uncertain. The CDR3 has 14 amino acids. CDR1 and CDR2 from the germline V gene are ENHRY and SYGVKD. V gave up 10 bases and J gave up 0 bases, with 13 bases separating them.

The chain joins TRBV4-3 to TRBJ1-1; D gene uncertain. Trimming stripped 1 base from V and 0 bases from J, with 9 bases between. CDR3 length: 15 amino acids. In germline, CDR1 is LGHNA, CDR2 YSLEER. The CDR3 loop reads CASSQGYNMNTEAFF. The CDR3 DNA reads as TGCGCCAGCAGCCAAGGTTACAACATGAACACTGAAGCTTTCTTT.

V usage is TRBV10-1 and J usage is TRBJ2-3; 9 nucleotides match TRBD2. Germline values: CDR1 WNHNN, CDR2 SYGVQD (reference sequence). The CDR3 is made up of 16 amino acids. V shed 1 base, J shed 5 bases, and the junction held 7 bases outside the gene matches. This CDR3 is CASSEFLAGFGDTQYF. The CDR3 DNA follows: TGCGCCAGCAGTGAGTTCCTAGCGGGATTCGGAGATACGCAGTATTTT.

The V gene is TRBV7-6, the J gene TRBJ1-2; 9 nucleotides line up with TRBD1. The CDR3 totals 13 residues. CDR1 is SGHVS, CDR2 FNYEAQ, per germline. Unmatched junction bases numbered 4, after V lost 5 bases and J lost 6 bases. The CDR3 nucleotides read TGTGCCAGCAGCGGTGACAGGGGGAATGGCTACACCTTC. Protein product: CASSGDRGNGYTF.

The chain has TRBV6-6 and TRBJ1-2; 12 bases line up with TRBD1. Germline V gene lookup returns CDR1 MNHNY and CDR2 SVGAGI (reference sequence). Trimming took 3 bases from V and 7 from J; bases not matched to a gene: 6. This CDR3 contains 15 residues. The CDR3 region is CASSYPGQGAFGYTF. As DNA, the CDR3 is TGTGCCAGCAGTTATCCGGGACAGGGGGCGTTTGGCTACACCTTC.

The chain couples TRBV19 to TRBJ2-2; D ambiguous. The V end lost 3 bases, the J end lost 7 bases, and 6 bases lay between the germline ends. This CDR3 contains 12 residues. The V gene's germline CDR1 is LNHDA and CDR2 SQIVND (reference sequence). CDR3 bases: TGTGCCAGTAGTATCGTAGTCGGGGAGCTGTTTTTT. This encodes CASSIVVGELFF.

For the CDR3, the DNA is TGTGCCAGCAGCTTAGGAGCCCAGGGGTACTATGGCTACACCTTC. Translated: CASSLGAQGYYGYTF. The V and J genes are TRBV7-2 and TRBJ1-2; maybe TRBD1 (6 bases). Germline CDR1 is SGHTA and CDR2 is FQGNSA. The CDR3 contains 15 residues. V gave up 1 base and J gave up 3 bases, with 12 bases separating them.

V is TRBV5-6 and J is TRBJ2-7, with TRBD1 as a possible D gene (6 bases). Per germline, CDR1 SGHDT and CDR2 YYEEEE. Trimming left V 4 bases short and J 4 bases short, with 9 bases between. The CDR3 has 12 residues. The CDR3 DNA reads TGTGCCAGCAGCACACAGGGTTACGAGCAGTACTTC. Its protein product is CASSTQGYEQYF.

The rearrangement uses TRBV4-1 and TRBJ2-1; 8 nucleotides line up with TRBD2. The V gene end was trimmed by 2 bases and the J gene end by 0 bases; junction bases not matched to a gene: 9. The CDR3 extends over 18 amino acids. The germline V gene encodes CDR1 MGHRA and CDR2 YSYEKL. The CDR3: CASSQFTSGDSSYNEQFF. The DNA for the CDR3 is TGCGCCAGCAGCCAATTCACTAGCGGAGACTCCTCCTACAATGAGCAGTTCTTC.

This sequence joins TRBV18 and TRBJ1-5; the D is unclear. V lost 4 bases and J 5 bases, leaving 9 bases between the germline ends. Germline V gene sequence: CDR1 KGHSH, CDR2 LQKENI. The CDR3 sequence is 13 residues long. The CDR3 bases are TGTGCCAGCTCACAAGCTTATGATCAGCCCCAGCATTTT. Protein: CASSQAYDQPQHF.

This clone is a singleton in its sample. The V and J genes are TRBV5-6 and TRBJ1-4, with a weak D call TRBD1 (5 bases). The CDR3 length is 14 residues. The V end was cut by 1 base, the J end by 5 bases, with 9 bases between. CDR1 is SGHDT, CDR2 YYEEEE, per germline. The CDR3 nucleotides read TGTGCCAGCAGCTTGAGACAGATCAATGAAAAACTGTTTTTT. Translated, it gives CASSLRQINEKLFF. Variable domain in full (rest from reference TRBV5-6 and TRBJ1-4): DAGVTQSPTHLIKTRGQQVTLRCSPKSGHDTVSWYQQALGQGPQFIFQYYEEEERQRGNFPDRFSGHQFPNYSSELNVNALLLGDSALYLCASSLRQINEKLFFGSGTQLSVL.